These 32 T cell receptor beta chains were all obtained from the same sample, sequenced in a study of shared T cell receptors in the human thymus. The data were produced by immunoSEQ multiplex PCR, yet TCRdb's version contains in-frame clones alone and is incomplete. In the table there are some 400,000 clones, approximately 95% of which are singletons. Sequenced: thymocytes. The receptors originated from a human donor.

The rearrangement links TRBV5-4 to TRBJ2-1; 8 bases map to TRBD1. V trimming: 4 bases; J trimming: 4 bases; junction bases outside the gene matches: 10. This CDR3 region has 16 residues. The germline CDR1 and CDR2 sequences are SGHNT and YYREEE (reference sequence). The CDR3 here is CASSIGQGSYYNEQFF. For the CDR3, the DNA is TGTGCCAGCAGCATTGGACAGGGATCCTATTACAATGAGCAGTTCTTC.

The rearrangement uses TRBV28 and TRBJ1-3, with D possibly TRBD1 on 5 matching bases. This CDR3 is 18 amino acids long. V shed 4 bases and J shed 1 base, with 20 bases lying between them. Germline V gene sequence: CDR1 MDHEN, CDR2 SYDVKM. This CDR3 reads CASSCQDSFFASGNTIYF. CDR3 in DNA: TGTGCCAGCAGTTGTCAAGACAGTTTTTTTGCGTCTGGAAACACCATATATTTT.

The chain links TRBV18 to TRBJ2-7, with TRBD2 matching 12 bases. The CDR3 totals 17 residues. V lost 3 bases and J lost 6; bases outside the gene matches: 12. Germline CDR1 is KGHSH and CDR2 is LQKENI. The CDR3 sequence: CASSPLSGLAGFGEQYF. CDR3 sequence (DNA): TGTGCCAGCTCACCCTTAAGTGGACTAGCGGGATTTGGCGAGCAGTACTTC.

The gene calls are TRBV7-6 and TRBJ2-3; 7 bases agree with TRBD2. This CDR3 is built from 18 residues. V gave up 4 bases and J gave up 0 bases; unmatched junction bases: 13. Germline V gene data show CDR1 as SGHVS and CDR2 as FNYEAQ. The CDR3 reads CASSSRTSITASTDTQYF. CDR3 in DNA: TGTGCCAGCAGCTCGCGGACTAGTATTACCGCAAGCACAGATACGCAGTATTTT.

The chain joins TRBV6-1 to TRBJ2-1; 7 bases agree with TRBD1. The CDR3 loop spans 17 amino acids. The germline gives CDR1 MNHNS, CDR2 SASEGT. The V and J ends lost 2 bases and 8 bases, in that order; junction bases with no gene match: 15. CDR3 loop: CASSESQGDSRSYEQFF. The CDR3 DNA sequence: TGTGCCAGCAGTGAATCCCAGGGGGATTCCCGATCCTATGAGCAGTTCTTC.

The chain joins TRBV29-1 to TRBJ1-5, with TRBD1 as a possible D gene (6 bases). The CDR3 has 13 amino acids. Germline V gene data show CDR1 as SQVTM and CDR2 as ANQGSEA. The V gene lost 8 bases and the J gene lost 5 bases, with 16 bases spanning the gap. The CDR3 loop reads CSSTDKGDQPQHF. The CDR3 bases are TGCAGCTCAACCGACAAGGGGGATCAGCCCCAGCATTTT.

This chain joins TRBV7-6 and TRBJ2-7, with D possibly being TRBD1 (6 bases). Trimming removed 6 bases at V and 0 bases at J, with 12 bases between. The CDR3 has 14 amino acids. Germline loops: CDR1 SGHVS, CDR2 FNYEAQ. Here the CDR3 reads CASSQQGFSYEQYF. The CDR3 nucleotides read TGTGCCAGCAGTCAGCAGGGGTTCTCCTACGAGCAGTACTTC.

This rearrangement joins TRBV27 to TRBJ2-7; D unclear. This CDR3 comprises 15 residues. Germline V CDR1 and CDR2: MNHEY, SMNVEV (reference sequence). V was clipped by 0 bases and J by 5 bases, with 14 bases between them. CDR3 DNA sequence: TGTGCCAGCAGTTTATCGGTCAGGTCGGAGCACGAGCAGTACTTC. Its translation: CASSLSVRSEHEQYF.

The chain uses TRBV27 and TRBJ2-4; 7 nucleotides agree with TRBD1. The CDR3 loop spans 19 amino acids. Trimming cost V 1 base and J 0 bases; bases outside gene matches: 12. Per the germline V gene, CDR1 is MNHEY and CDR2 is SMNVEV (reference sequence). This chain's CDR3 is CASSLWAKGGPLAKNIQYF. The CDR3 DNA sequence: TGTGCCAGCAGTTTATGGGCCAAAGGGGGCCCGCTAGCCAAAAACATTCAGTACTTC.

This rearrangement joins TRBV18 to TRBJ2-5; possibly TRBD2 for D (6 bases). Germline V CDR1 and CDR2: KGHSH, LQKENI. This CDR3 spans 15 amino acids. Between the trimmed V and J ends, which lost 8 bases and 2 bases, there was a span of 18 bases. CDR3 DNA: TGTGCCAGCCATGGGGGGTGGAGTTATCAAGAGACCCAGTACTTC. Translation gives CASHGGWSYQETQYF.

For this clone: A read error may account for a junction end that differs from germline. Distinct nucleotide sequences in the sample also encode this CDR3. The chain employs TRBV25-1 and TRBJ2-1; 8 nucleotides line up with TRBD2. The germline gives CDR1 MGHDK, CDR2 SYGVNS. The length of the CDR3 is 13 residues. As DNA, the CDR3 is TGTGCTAGCAGTGAACAGCGGGAGTGTGAGCAGTTCTTC. Its translation is CASSEQRECEQFF.

The rearrangement uses TRBV5-4 and TRBJ1-1; 10 bases match TRBD1. V shed 3 bases, J shed 2 bases, and the junction held 7 bases outside the gene matches. The germline V gene has CDR1 SGHNT and CDR2 YYREEE (reference sequence). There are 16 residues in the CDR3. CDR3 nucleotide sequence: TGTGCCAGCAGCTGGGGACAGGGGACAAATAACACTGAAGCTTTCTTT. Translation gives CASSWGQGTNNTEAFF. Looking up the rest from reference TRBV5-4 and TRBJ1-1 gives the full variable domain: ETGVTQSPTHLIKTRGQQVTLRCSSQSGHNTVSWYQQALGQGPQFIFQYYREEENGRGNFPPRFSGLQFPNYSSELNVNALELDDSALYLCASSWGQGTNNTEAFFGQGTRLTVV.

The V and J genes are TRBV19 and TRBJ2-3, with D uncertain. V lost 3 bases to trimming and J lost 1 base, with 11 bases between them. Per germline, CDR1 LNHDA and CDR2 SQIVND (reference sequence). This CDR3 has 15 residues. The CDR3 loop is CASSMVYIRTDTQYF. DNA of the CDR3: TGTGCCAGTAGTATGGTGTACATCCGCACAGATACGCAGTATTTT.

The rearrangement uses TRBV28 and TRBJ1-2; D gene unclear. The V gene lost 2 bases and the J gene lost 9 bases, with 19 bases spanning the gap. Germline lookup yields CDR1 MDHEN and CDR2 SYDVKM. The CDR3 is made up of 15 amino acids. The DNA for the CDR3 is TGTGCCAGCAGTTTAGGGGTCGCTGCCGGCCGGAGCTACACCTTC. As protein: CASSLGVAAGRSYTF.

This sequence joins TRBV27 and TRBJ1-1; 7 bases are shared with TRBD1. The germline CDR1 and CDR2 sequences are MNHEY and SMNVEV (reference sequence). The ends lost 3 bases at V and 1 base at J; junction bases unmatched: 5. The CDR3 runs to 15 residues. CDR3 residues: CASSLFNRGNTEAFF. Written as DNA, the CDR3 is TGTGCCAGCAGTTTGTTCAACAGGGGGAACACTGAAGCTTTCTTT.

This chain joins TRBV7-9 and TRBJ2-5; TRBD2 aligns across 7 bases. Germline V gene data show CDR1 as SEHNR and CDR2 as FQNEAQ (reference sequence). There are 16 residues in the CDR3. Trimming cost V 5 bases and J 2 bases; bases outside gene matches: 11. CDR3 region: CASSTPAGTIQETQYF. The CDR3 region has the DNA TGTGCCAGCAGCACCCCGGCCGGGACTATTCAAGAGACCCAGTACTTC. The full variable domain, rest sourced from reference TRBV7-9 and TRBJ2-5, is DTGVSQNPRHKITKRGQNVTFRCDPISEHNRLYWYRQTLGQGPEFLTYFQNEAQLEKSRLLSDRFSAERPKGSFSTLEIQRTEQGDSAMYLCASSTPAGTIQETQYFGPGTRLLVL.

The V and J genes are TRBV2 and TRBJ1-3; TRBD1 agrees at 8 bases. The V gene end was trimmed by 1 base and the J gene end by 0 bases; junction bases not matched to a gene: 8. This CDR3 is built from 18 residues. CDR1 and CDR2 (germline): SNHLY, FYNNEI. CDR3 nucleotide sequence: TGTGCCAGCAGTGAAGGAGCAGGGGGCCCTCGCTCTGGAAACACCATATATTTT. Amino acids: CASSEGAGGPRSGNTIYF.

The rearrangement joins TRBV27 to TRBJ2-5, with a weak D call TRBD2 (6 bases). Between the trimmed V and J ends, which lost 4 bases and 5 bases, there was a span of 17 bases. CDR1 and CDR2 from the germline V gene are MNHEY and SMNVEV (reference sequence). The CDR3 covers 15 residues. DNA for the CDR3: TGTGCCAGCAGTTCGCTGACGGAGGGGAGGGAGACCCAGTACTTC. Translating gives CASSSLTEGRETQYF.

CDR3 DNA sequence: TGTGCCAGTAGTATGGGGCTAGGAGTTCTAGATACGCAGTATTTT. Translated: CASSMGLGVLDTQYF. This chain uses TRBV19 with TRBJ2-3; the D gene is possibly TRBD1 (5 bases). Trimming cost V 3 bases and J 5 bases, with 15 bases left between them. The germline gives CDR1 LNHDA, CDR2 SQIVND (reference sequence). The CDR3 contains 15 residues.

The chain carries TRBV4-3 and TRBJ2-7, with 10 bases fitting TRBD2. The junction had 5 bases not matched to a gene; V was cut back by 0 bases and J by 3 bases. This CDR3 is 16 amino acids long. Germline CDR1 and CDR2: LGHNA and YSLEER. CDR3 bases: TGCGCCAGCAGCCAAGACGGACCTAGCGGGGGCTACGAGCAGTACTTC. Translation gives CASSQDGPSGGYEQYF.

V usage is TRBV7-2 and J usage is TRBJ2-1; TRBD2 matches 7 bases. The germline CDR1 and CDR2 sequences are SGHTA and FQGNSA. This CDR3 comprises 15 residues. With V trimmed by 1 base and J by 8 bases, 8 bases remained unmatched. The CDR3 DNA is TGTGCCAGCAGCTTAGTGGGGCGGGAGTTAGATGAGCAGTTCTTC. Its translation: CASSLVGRELDEQFF.

In regard to this clone: The conserved final phenylalanine or tryptophan is absent from the CDR3, which likely points to a read error. It is unclear where the CDR3 begins or ends on the DNA, so no DNA is shown, and the CDR3 is as TCRdb lists it. The rearrangement joins TRBV20-1 to TRBJ1-2. Germline assignment: CDR1 DFQATT and CDR2 SNEGSKA (reference sequence). The CDR3 is made up of 11 amino acids, end residues included. The CDR3 protein is CSARDIYRSRN.

This chain joins TRBV6-1 and TRBJ2-1, with D tentatively TRBD2 (6 bases). CDR3 length: 14 amino acids. The V gene lost 3 bases and the J gene lost 5 bases, with 11 bases spanning the gap. Germline CDR1 and CDR2: MNHNS and SASEGT. The CDR3 loop reads CASSDYGGHNEQFF. DNA for the CDR3: TGTGCCAGCAGTGATTACGGGGGACACAATGAGCAGTTCTTC.

The rearrangement joins TRBV19 to TRBJ1-5, with D unclear. Trimming removed 4 bases from V and 5 bases from J, with 18 bases in between. Germline V gene data show CDR1 as LNHDA and CDR2 as SQIVND (reference sequence). This CDR3 region has 16 residues. The chain's CDR3 is CASSKIFPMSDQPQHF. CDR3 DNA: TGTGCCAGTAGTAAAATATTCCCCATGTCCGATCAGCCCCAGCATTTT.

The chain carries TRBV4-2 and TRBJ2-3; 10 bases fit TRBD2. V was pared by 2 bases and J by 2 bases, with 4 bases of the junction left unmatched. From germline, CDR1 is LGHNA and CDR2 YNFKEQ. The CDR3 is made up of 16 amino acids. DNA of the CDR3: TGTGCCAGCAGCCAACGGACTAGCGGAAACACAGATACGCAGTATTTT. It encodes CASSQRTSGNTDTQYF.

The chain combines TRBV28 with TRBJ1-1; 7 bases are shared with TRBD1. The V segment lost 5 bases and the J segment 1 base; nucleotides outside the gene matches: 13. Germline values: CDR1 MDHEN, CDR2 SYDVKM. CDR3 length equals 17 residues. The CDR3 reads CASSPTNQGQQNTEAFF. CDR3 DNA: TGTGCCAGCAGTCCAACTAATCAGGGACAGCAGAACACTGAAGCTTTCTTT.

V usage is TRBV19 and J usage is TRBJ2-7; 15 positions match TRBD2. This CDR3 is 18 amino acids long. The V gene's germline CDR1 is LNHDA and CDR2 SQIVND (reference sequence). The V gene end was trimmed by 5 bases and the J gene end by 6 bases; junction bases not matched to a gene: 14. CDR3 in amino acids: CASSFRTSGRAGASEQYF. CDR3 in DNA: TGTGCCAGTAGTTTTCGGACTAGCGGGAGGGCCGGGGCGAGCGAGCAGTACTTC. The full variable domain, rest sourced from reference TRBV19 and TRBJ2-7, is DGGITQSPKYLFRKEGQNVTLSCEQNLNHDAMYWYRQDPGQGLRLIYYSQIVNDFQKGDIAEGYSVSREKKESFPLTVTSAQKNPTAFYLCASSFRTSGRAGASEQYFGPGTRLTVT.

The J gene is TRBJ1-2, the V gene TRBV27, with 8 bases identical to TRBD1. The junction had 6 bases not matched to a gene; V was cut back by 0 bases and J by 6 bases. This CDR3 is built from 15 residues. The germline gives CDR1 MNHEY, CDR2 SMNVEV (reference sequence). CDR3 nucleotide sequence: TGTGCCAGCAGTTTATCGGGCCAGGGGGCGCATGGCTACACCTTC. The encoded protein is CASSLSGQGAHGYTF.

J is TRBJ2-7 and V is TRBV13, with 11 bases aligning to TRBD2. The V segment lost 7 bases and the J segment 2 bases; nucleotides outside the gene matches: 16. Germline-derived CDR1 and CDR2 are PRHDT and FYEKMQ (reference sequence). CDR3 length: 18 residues. In nucleotides, the CDR3 is TGTGCCAGCAACAAGAGGAGGCTAGCGGGAGGTACCACCTACGAGCAGTACTTC. It translates to CASNKRRLAGGTTYEQYF.

The V call is TRBV2, the J call TRBJ1-2; 10 bases are shared with TRBD1. The germline CDR1 and CDR2 sequences are SNHLY and FYNNEI. After removal of 3 bases from V and 4 bases from J, the junction contained 8 bases not matched to a gene. The CDR3 has 16 residues. CDR3 protein: CASSDQTGGEPYGYTF. The CDR3 bases are TGTGCCAGCAGTGACCAGACAGGGGGCGAACCCTATGGCTACACCTTC.

This clone showed up just once. The rearrangement joins TRBV7-9 to TRBJ2-7; TRBD1 or TRBD2 may be the D gene (5 bases each). The ends were cut back, 4 bases at V and 6 bases at J, with 25 bases in the middle. Germline loops: CDR1 SEHNR, CDR2 FQNEAQ (reference sequence). The CDR3 covers 17 residues. CDR3 DNA: TGTGCCAGCAGCTCCCGCGCTGGGGACCGGCGACCGGGCGAGCAGTACTTC. Translated, it gives CASSSRAGDRRPGEQYF.

This chain links TRBV27 with TRBJ2-7; 7 bases map to TRBD2. The CDR3 is 17 amino acids. The V segment lost 6 bases and the J segment 1 base; nucleotides outside the gene matches: 15. CDR1 MNHEY and CDR2 SMNVEV come from the germline V gene (reference sequence). The CDR3 loop is CASSAMRETSLSYEQYF. CDR3 bases: TGTGCCAGCAGCGCCATGCGGGAGACTAGCCTGTCCTACGAGCAGTACTTC.